A single sample gave rise to the 27 T cell receptor beta chains below, sequenced in a study of T-cell reconstitution after alpha-beta-depleted transplantation in children. This sample's TCRbeta library carried unique molecular identifier barcodes. Each CDR3 protein gets one entry after TCRdb re-called the PCR reads with MiXCR. The sample has approximately 800,000 distinct CDR3 sequences; roughly 15% are singletons. The sequenced sample was PBMCs, mostly from graft donor cells, obtained 360 days after TCRalphabeta/CD19-depleted stem cell transplant. The source of these receptors is a male patient between 5 and 17 years old who had a stem cell transplant for acute lymphoblastic leukemia, so the T cells may come from the graft donor.

As DNA, the CDR3 is TGTGCCAGCAGCCGGAGCGGAAACACCATATATTTT. Protein: CASSRSGNTIYF. The genes are TRBV11-2 and TRBJ1-3, with D unresolved. The CDR3 length is 12 residues. V lost 5 bases, J lost 4 bases, and 6 bases lay in between. Germline V lookup: CDR1 SGHAT, CDR2 FQNNGV.

The J gene is TRBJ2-7, the V gene TRBV5-1; 14 bases are a match to TRBD2. Germline V gives CDR1 SGHRS, CDR2 YFSETQ. CDR3 length equals 17 residues. J lost 0 bases, V lost 0 bases, and 2 bases had no gene match. For the CDR3, the DNA is TGCGCCAGCAGCTTGGCCGGGACTAGCGGGGGCTCCTACGAGCAGTACTTC. The encoded protein is CASSLAGTSGGSYEQYF.

This clonotype has just a few counts. V usage is TRBV7-8 and J usage is TRBJ2-1, with TRBD2 matching 7 bases. Germline V lookup: CDR1 SGHVS, CDR2 FQNEAQ. CDR3 length equals 17 residues. The junction had 16 bases not matched to a gene; V was cut back by 7 bases and J by 4 bases. CDR3 sequence (DNA): TGTGCCAGCATTCCATCGAGCGGCGGGAGAGAATACAATGAGCAGTTCTTC. Its translation is CASIPSSGGREYNEQFF.

This clonotype has a handful of counts. The chain has TRBV29-1 and TRBJ2-7; D unresolved. Germline CDR1 is SQVTM and CDR2 is ANQGSEA. V was pared by 4 bases and J by 5 bases, with 12 bases between. CDR3 size: 12 residues. For the CDR3, the DNA is TGCAGCGTTGTGGATTCAGGCCACGAGCAGTACTTC. It codes for CSVVDSGHEQYF.

The chain has TRBV20-1 and TRBJ2-1; D may correspond to TRBD1 or TRBD2 (6 bases each). Germline assignment: CDR1 DFQATT and CDR2 SNEGSKA (reference sequence). V was shortened by 4 bases and J by 5 bases, with 15 bases between the two germline ends. The CDR3 has 14 amino acids. This CDR3 is CSAIRGAGHNEQFF. The CDR3 coding sequence is TGCAGTGCTATAAGGGGGGCAGGGCACAATGAGCAGTTCTTC.

This chain uses TRBV5-1 with TRBJ2-3; D may match TRBD1 or TRBD2 (5 bases each). Trimming took 4 bases from V and 2 from J, leaving 14 bases between them. CDR1 SGHRS and CDR2 YFSETQ come from the germline V gene. This CDR3 is 15 amino acids long. CDR3 residues: CASSTGTYLTDTQYF. The CDR3 DNA is TGCGCCAGCAGCACCGGGACCTACCTCACAGATACGCAGTATTTT. Combining the CDR3 with reference TRBV5-1 and TRBJ2-3 gives the whole variable domain KAGVTQTPRYLIKTRGQQVTLSCSPISGHRSVSWYQQTPGQGLQFLFEYFSETQRNKGNFPGRFSGRQFSNSRSEMNVSTLELGDSALYLCASSTGTYLTDTQYFGPGTRLTVL.

The V and J genes are TRBV12-3 or TRBV12-4 and TRBJ2-3, with a tentative D call TRBD2 (6 bases). CDR3 size: 16 residues. The V end lost 3 bases, the J end lost 0 bases, and 13 bases lay between the germline ends. In nucleotides, the CDR3 is TGTGCCAGCAGTTTTATGGCGGGGCTTAGCACAGATACGCAGTATTTT. Translated, it gives CASSFMAGLSTDTQYF.

J is TRBJ1-4 and V is TRBV15; D is uncertain. This CDR3 has 14 residues. V was shortened by 0 bases and J by 7 bases, with 9 bases between the two germline ends. Germline values: CDR1 LNHNV, CDR2 YYDKDF (reference sequence). CDR3 sequence (DNA): TGTGCCACCAGCAGAGATTACGAGAGTGAAAAACTGTTTTTT. It codes for CATSRDYESEKLFF. The entire variable domain, with the rest obtained from reference TRBV15 and TRBJ1-4, is as follows: DAMVIQNPRYQVTQFGKPVTLSCSQTLNHNVMYWYQQKSSQAPKLLFHYYDKDFNNEADTPDNFQSRRPNTSFCFLDIRSPGLGDTAMYLCATSRDYESEKLFFGSGTQLSVL.

This clonotype was found a few times. The chain recombines TRBV7-9 with TRBJ2-7; tentatively, D is TRBD1 (5 bases). The V gene's germline CDR1 is SEHNR and CDR2 FQNEAQ (reference sequence). This CDR3 region has 14 residues. V lost 0 bases and J 5 bases, leaving 11 bases between the germline ends. CDR3 DNA: TGTGCCAGCAGCTTAGCGGGCAGGGTCAACGAGCAGTACTTC. Residues: CASSLAGRVNEQYF.

The rearrangement joins TRBV15 to TRBJ2-3; 9 bases map to TRBD1. Looked up from germline, CDR1 is LNHNV and CDR2 is YYDKDF (reference sequence). The CDR3 is 18 residues long. V trimming: 0 bases; J trimming: 0 bases; junction bases outside the gene matches: 7. CDR3 residues: CATSRDWGTGPSTDTQYF. The CDR3 DNA is TGTGCCACCAGCAGAGATTGGGGGACAGGGCCTAGCACAGATACGCAGTATTTT.

CDR3 in amino acids: CASSPWTSHYYEQYF. Here the CDR3 DNA reads TGTGCCAGCAGTCCCTGGACTAGTCACTATTACGAGCAGTACTTC. This chain uses TRBV28 with TRBJ2-7; the match to TRBD2 covers 7 bases. Germline V CDR1 and CDR2: MDHEN, SYDVKM. V dropped 5 bases and J dropped 4; count of bases not matched to a gene: 11. The CDR3 extends over 15 amino acids.

The chain uses TRBV6-2 or TRBV6-3 and TRBJ2-2; 13 bases are shared with TRBD2. The CDR3 runs to 17 residues. J was trimmed by 3 bases and V by 6 bases; bases with no gene match: 7. The germline V gene has CDR1 MNHEY and CDR2 SVGEGT. In DNA form, the CDR3 reads TGTGCCAGCAGCCACGGACTAGCGGGAGTCTACACCGGGGAGCTGTTTTTT. Translating gives CASSHGLAGVYTGELFF.

There are many counts of this clonotype. The rearrangement joins TRBV27 to TRBJ2-3; TRBD2 matches at 8 bases. There are 16 residues in the CDR3. CDR1 MNHEY and CDR2 SMNVEV come from the germline V gene (reference sequence). Trimming took 0 bases from V and 7 from J; bases not matched to a gene: 9. The CDR3 protein is CASSLSRQRELNTQYF. In DNA form, the CDR3 reads TGTGCCAGCAGTTTATCCCGCCAGCGGGAGCTGAATACGCAGTATTTT.

For this clonotype: One end of the junction is discordant with germline, which a read error may explain. The chain is built from TRBV18 and TRBJ2-5; D not certain. The CDR3 extends over 11 amino acids. Germline assignment: CDR1 KGHSH and CDR2 LQKENI. This CDR3 reads CASSRQETQDF. DNA for the CDR3: TGTGCCAGCTCACGACAAGAGACCCAGGACTTC.

This clonotype turned up a few times. The chain combines TRBV12-3 or TRBV12-4 with TRBJ2-5, with TRBD1 as a possible D gene (6 bases). The CDR3 totals 15 residues. The V gene lost 4 bases and the J gene lost 0 bases, with 12 bases spanning the gap. CDR3 DNA sequence: TGTGCCAGCAGTTCCGGGGACACGTACCAAGAGACCCAGTACTTC. Its translation is CASSSGDTYQETQYF.

This clonotype was recorded a few times. The gene calls are TRBV4-2 and TRBJ2-7, with TRBD2 matching 10 bases. The V segment lost 1 base and the J segment 5 bases; nucleotides outside the gene matches: 8. The germline V gene has CDR1 LGHNA and CDR2 YNFKEQ. The CDR3 runs to 16 residues. The DNA of the CDR3 is TGTGCCAGCAGCCAAGGGGCCCTAGCGGGAGCTGACGAGCAGTACTTC. The encoded protein is CASSQGALAGADEQYF.

This rearrangement joins TRBV11-1 to TRBJ2-1; 10 bases map to TRBD2. The trim removed 5 bases at V and 9 bases at J, leaving 22 bases unmatched. The CDR3 is 19 residues long. CDR1 is SGHAT, CDR2 FQDESV, per germline (reference sequence). Here the CDR3 reads CASSIRVGASGRLTTEQFF. Here the CDR3 DNA reads TGTGCCAGCAGCATTAGGGTGGGGGCTAGCGGGAGACTTACAACTGAGCAGTTCTTC.

Ten or more counts support this clonotype. The chain recombines TRBV2 with TRBJ1-2; 9 bases line up with TRBD1. Germline CDR1 reads SNHLY; CDR2 reads FYNNEI. Trimming cost V 6 bases and J 7 bases; bases outside gene matches: 6. The CDR3 contains 13 residues. CDR3 sequence: CASREGQGSGYTF. The CDR3 nucleotides are TGTGCCAGCAGGGAGGGACAGGGCAGTGGCTACACCTTC.

This clonotype has a handful of counts. The J gene is TRBJ2-3, the V gene TRBV10-3; 9 bases fit TRBD2. Germline V CDR1 and CDR2: ENHRY, SYGVKD. This CDR3 is built from 16 residues. Trimming at V came to 4 bases and at J to 4 bases, leaving 9 bases not matched to a gene. For the CDR3, the DNA is TGTGCCATCAGTGGGATGCGGGAGGGCCCCGCAGATACGCAGTATTTT. The encoded protein is CAISGMREGPADTQYF.

With regard to this clonotype: One junction end does not reproduce the germline sequence, and a read error may be involved. The chain couples TRBV2 to TRBJ2-3; 11 positions match TRBD2. This CDR3 has 18 amino acids. Per the germline V gene, CDR1 is SNHLY and CDR2 is FYNNEI. CDR3 DNA sequence: TGTACCAGCAGCCTGGATCTTACTAGCGGGAGAGGCGCAGATACGCAGTATTTT. Its translation is CTSSLDLTSGRGADTQYF. The full variable domain, its missing parts supplied by reference TRBV2 and TRBJ2-3, is EPEVTQTPSHQVTQMGQEVILRCVPISNHLYFYWYRQILGQKVEFLVSFYNNEISEKSEIFDDQFSVERPDGSNFTLKIRSTKLEDSAMYFCTSSLDLTSGRGADTQYFGPGTRLTVL.

This chain links TRBV2 with TRBJ2-3; D tentatively reads TRBD1 or TRBD2 (6 bases each). The CDR3 totals 12 residues. CDR1 is SNHLY, CDR2 FYNNEI, per germline. CDR3 region: CATGDTFFVQYF. CDR3 coding DNA: TGTGCGACGGGGGACACTTTTTTTGTGCAGTATTTT.

This clonotype was found many times. The chain carries TRBV12-3 or TRBV12-4 and TRBJ2-1; 10 bases match TRBD2. The CDR3 consists of 15 residues. V lost 6 bases, J lost 7 bases, and 9 bases stayed unmatched. The CDR3 loop reads CASSPLAGVLNEQFF. CDR3 DNA: TGTGCCAGCAGCCCGCTAGCGGGAGTGTTGAATGAGCAGTTCTTC.

The chain combines TRBV27 with TRBJ2-7; 9 bases agree with TRBD2. This CDR3 contains 13 residues. Looked up from germline, CDR1 is MNHEY and CDR2 is SMNVEV (reference sequence). V dropped 7 bases and J dropped 6; count of bases not matched to a gene: 7. This CDR3 is CASTWAGGREQYF. DNA for the CDR3: TGTGCCAGCACATGGGCGGGAGGGCGCGAGCAGTACTTC.

The rearrangement joins TRBV5-1 to TRBJ2-1; D not resolved. The V end lost 5 bases, the J end lost 3 bases, and 12 bases lay between the germline ends. This CDR3 has 14 residues. Germline CDR1 reads SGHRS; CDR2 reads YFSETQ. Here the CDR3 reads CASSPGEDYNEQFF. The DNA of the CDR3 is TGCGCCAGCAGTCCTGGCGAGGACTACAATGAGCAGTTCTTC. Together with reference TRBV5-1 and TRBJ2-1, the CDR3 gives the full variable domain: KAGVTQTPRYLIKTRGQQVTLSCSPISGHRSVSWYQQTPGQGLQFLFEYFSETQRNKGNFPGRFSGRQFSNSRSEMNVSTLELGDSALYLCASSPGEDYNEQFFGPGTRLTVL.

This clonotype has more than one count but fewer than ten. The rearrangement uses TRBV10-1 and TRBJ2-2; D may be TRBD2 (5 bases). Trimming removed 8 bases from V and 7 bases from J, with 23 bases in between. The germline gives CDR1 WNHNN, CDR2 SYGVQD (reference sequence). The CDR3 extends over 16 amino acids. The CDR3 here is CASLSGSKGEGGELFF. Written as DNA, the CDR3 is TGCGCCAGCTTATCGGGATCCAAGGGAGAGGGCGGGGAGCTGTTTTTT.

In the case of this clonotype: Just one base apart from a much larger clone, this may be a read error. This CDR3 is missing its conserved last phenylalanine or tryptophan, likely due to a read error. The chain joins TRBV28 to TRBJ1-5; 9 bases match TRBD1. With 8 bases clipped from V and 5 bases from J, the junction kept 10 bases outside the gene matches. Germline-derived CDR1 and CDR2 are MDHEN and SYDVKM. The CDR3 runs to 15 residues. The CDR3 DNA follows: TGTGCCAGCCTAATGGGCGGGACAGGGCATCAGCCCCAGCATTCT. As protein: CASLMGGTGHQPQHS.

This clonotype was counted a few times. The chain has TRBV7-3 and TRBJ2-1; D may match TRBD1 or TRBD2 (6 bases each). CDR3 length: 15 amino acids. The ends were cut back, 5 bases at V and 6 bases at J, with 17 bases in the middle. CDR1 and CDR2 from the germline V gene are SGHTA and FQGTGA. The DNA for the CDR3 is TGTGCCAGCAGCCACGAGGTGGGGGGCTTCAATGAGCAGTTCTTC. Amino acid sequence: CASSHEVGGFNEQFF. The full variable domain, rest sourced from reference TRBV7-3 and TRBJ2-1, is GAGVSQTPSNKVTEKGKYVELRCDPISGHTALYWYRQSLGQGPEFLIYFQGTGAADDSGLPNDRFFAVRPEGSVSTLKIQRTERGDSAVYLCASSHEVGGFNEQFFGPGTRLTVL.